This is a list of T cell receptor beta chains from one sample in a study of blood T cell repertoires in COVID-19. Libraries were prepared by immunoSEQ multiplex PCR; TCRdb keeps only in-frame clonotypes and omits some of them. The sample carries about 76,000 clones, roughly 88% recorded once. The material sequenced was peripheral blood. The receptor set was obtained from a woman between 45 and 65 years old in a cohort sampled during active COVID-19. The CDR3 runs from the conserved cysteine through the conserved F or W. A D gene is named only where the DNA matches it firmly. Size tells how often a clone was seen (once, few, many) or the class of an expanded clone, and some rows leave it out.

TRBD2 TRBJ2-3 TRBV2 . TGTGCCAGCAGCGCCGGGCTAGCGGGTGGCACAGATACGCAGTATTTT CASSAGLAGGTDTQYF
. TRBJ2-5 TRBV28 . TGTGCCAGCAGAAACAGGCAAGAGACCCAGTACTTC CASRNRQETQYF
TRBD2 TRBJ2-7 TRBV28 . TGTGCCAGCAGTTTGATAGGAACGGCGGGAGGGGAGCAGTACTTC CASSLIGTAGGEQYF
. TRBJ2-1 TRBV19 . TGTGCCAGTAGTTCCAGACGGGACTCTTCCTACAATGAGCAGTTCTTC CASSSRRDSSYNEQFF
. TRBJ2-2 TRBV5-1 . TGCGCCAGCAGCTTGGACGGAGGGACTTACACCGGGGAGCTGTTTTTT CASSLDGGTYTGELFF
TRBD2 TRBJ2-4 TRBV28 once TGTGCCAGCAGTTTGTGGGGGGGTGAAGGTGGAAACATTCAGTACTTC CASSLWGGEGGNIQYF
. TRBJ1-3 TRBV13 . TGTGCCAGCAGCCGAACAGGGATCCCCTTAAACACCATATATTTT CASSRTGIPLNTIYF
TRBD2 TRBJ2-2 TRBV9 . TGTGCCAGCAGCGCCGTAGGAGCACTAGCGGGAGGGCCTCGCACCGGGGAGCTGTTTTTT CASSAVGALAGGPRTGELFF
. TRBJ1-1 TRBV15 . TGTGCCACCAGGTTGGCCTCGGGGATTAACACTGAAGCTTTCTTT CATRLASGINTEAFF
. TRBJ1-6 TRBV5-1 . TGCGCCAGCAGCTGGACAGATAATTCACCCCTCCACTTT CASSWTDNSPLHF
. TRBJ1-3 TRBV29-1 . TGCAGCGTTGAAGAACAGGGAGTCGGAAACACCATATATTTT CSVEEQGVGNTIYF
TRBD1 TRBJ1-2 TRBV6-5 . TGTGCCAGCAAGACAGGGACGGGAGGCTACACCTTC CASKTGTGGYTF
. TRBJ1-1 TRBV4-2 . TGTGCCAGCAGCCAAGAGCCAGGCCTGAACACTGAAGCTTTCTTT CASSQEPGLNTEAFF
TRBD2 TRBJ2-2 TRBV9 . TGTGCCAGCAGCGTAACTAGCGGGAGCCCCGGGGAGCTGTTTTTT CASSVTSGSPGELFF
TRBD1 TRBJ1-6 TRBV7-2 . TGTGCCAGCAGCCCCCGACAGGGTAATTCACCCCTCCACTTT CASSPRQGNSPLHF
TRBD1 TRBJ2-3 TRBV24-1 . TGTGCCACCGGGGACAGACGAAGCACAGATACGCAGTATTTT CATGDRRSTDTQYF
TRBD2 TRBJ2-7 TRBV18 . TGTGCCAGCTCACCACTCGTCCCGGGACTAGCGGGATCCTACGAGCAGTACTTC CASSPLVPGLAGSYEQYF
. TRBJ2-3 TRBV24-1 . TGTGCCACCAGTGAACTGGGACTGGGGATGAGGACAGATACGCAGTATTTT CATSELGLGMRTDTQYF
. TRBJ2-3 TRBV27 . TGTGCCAGCACCAAAGAGAGAGGAACAGATACGCAGTATTTT CASTKERGTDTQYF
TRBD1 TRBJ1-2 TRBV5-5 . TGTGCCAGCAGCTTGGACAGGGGGCCGCCGGTCACCTTC CASSLDRGPPVTF
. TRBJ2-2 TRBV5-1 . TGCGCCAGCAAGTTGGAAGGAGGACGGACCCGGGAGCTGTTTTTT CASKLEGGRTRELFF
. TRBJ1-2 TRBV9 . TGTGCCAGCAGCGCCGATTCACAGGGCGGCTATGGCTACACCTTC CASSADSQGGYGYTF
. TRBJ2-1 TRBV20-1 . TGCAGTGCTAGTCCTGTAAATGAGCAGTTCTTC CSASPVNEQFF
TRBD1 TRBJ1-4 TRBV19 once TGTGCCAGTAGTAATGGACAGGGCGAAAAACTGTTTTTT CASSNGQGEKLFF
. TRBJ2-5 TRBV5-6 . TGTGCCAGCAGCTTCCCTTCGGGGGAGACCCAGTACTTC CASSFPSGETQYF
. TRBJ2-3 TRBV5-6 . TGTGCCAGCAGCTTGGCGGGGGGCAGAGATACGCAGTATTTT CASSLAGGRDTQYF
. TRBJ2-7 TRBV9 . TGTGCCAGCAGCGTAGAGCCCAGCGCCGAGCAGTACTTC CASSVEPSAEQYF
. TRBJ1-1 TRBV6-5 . TGTGCCAGCAGTTCTGCCTCTGTGGCCACTGAAGCTTTCTTT CASSSASVATEAFF
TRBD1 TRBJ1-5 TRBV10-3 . TGTGCCATCAGTGGGCCGGGACAGGGGCAGCCCCAGCATTTT CAISGPGQGQPQHF
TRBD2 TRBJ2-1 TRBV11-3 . TGTGCCAGCAGCCCCGGACTAGCGGGAGAGCGCGAGCAGTTCTTC CASSPGLAGEREQFF
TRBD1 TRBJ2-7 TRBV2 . TGTGCCAGCCGCCCGGACAGGGGCGAGCAGTACTTC CASRPDRGEQYF
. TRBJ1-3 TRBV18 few TGTGCCAGCTCACCTAAGGGGTCTGGAAACACCATATATTTT CASSPKGSGNTIYF
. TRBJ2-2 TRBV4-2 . TGTGCCAGCAGCCAAGCGGCGAACACCGGGGAGCTGTTTTTT CASSQAANTGELFF
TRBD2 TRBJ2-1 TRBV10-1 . TGCGCCAGCAGTGAGGGCCCAACGGGACTAGCGGGAGAGCAGTTCTTC CASSEGPTGLAGEQFF
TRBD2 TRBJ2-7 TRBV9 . TGTGCCAGCAGCCCGAGAGGAGCGGGAGCTTACGAGCAGTACTTC CASSPRGAGAYEQYF
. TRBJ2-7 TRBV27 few TGTGCCAGCAGCGACTCCAGGGGATCGAGTCGGTACGAGCAGTACTTC CASSDSRGSSRYEQYF
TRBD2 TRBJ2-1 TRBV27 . TGTGCCAGCAGTTTGGTCGGGAGGCCCTACAATGAGCAGTTCTTC CASSLVGRPYNEQFF
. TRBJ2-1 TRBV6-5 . TGTGCCAGCAGTCTACCCTTTATGGACAATGAGCAGTTCTTC CASSLPFMDNEQFF
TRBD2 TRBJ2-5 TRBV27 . TGTGCCAGCAGTTCGGGACTAGCGTTTGACGGGACCCAGTACTTC CASSSGLAFDGTQYF
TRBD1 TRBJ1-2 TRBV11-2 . TGTGCCAGCAGCTTTGCCTCAGGGGGCGCAGACTATGGCTACACCTTC CASSFASGGADYGYTF
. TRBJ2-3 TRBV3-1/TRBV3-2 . TGTGCCAGCAGCCAAGGTTCCGGCACAGATACGCAGTATTTT CASSQGSGTDTQYF